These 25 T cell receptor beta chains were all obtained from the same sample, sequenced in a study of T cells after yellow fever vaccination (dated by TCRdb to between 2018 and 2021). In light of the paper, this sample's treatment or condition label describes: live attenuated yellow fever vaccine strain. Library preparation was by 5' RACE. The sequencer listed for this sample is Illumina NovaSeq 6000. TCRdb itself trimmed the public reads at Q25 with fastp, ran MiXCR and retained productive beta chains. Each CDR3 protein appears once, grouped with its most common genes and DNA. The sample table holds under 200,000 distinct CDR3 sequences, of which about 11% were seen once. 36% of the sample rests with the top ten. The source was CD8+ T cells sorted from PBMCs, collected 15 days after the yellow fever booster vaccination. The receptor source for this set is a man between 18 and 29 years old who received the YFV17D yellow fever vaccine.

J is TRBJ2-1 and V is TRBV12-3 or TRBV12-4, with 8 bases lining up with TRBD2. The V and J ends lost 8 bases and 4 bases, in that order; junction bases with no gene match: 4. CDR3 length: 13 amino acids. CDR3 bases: TGTGCCAGCGGCGGGACTAGTTACAATGAGCAGTTCTTC. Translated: CASGGTSYNEQFF.

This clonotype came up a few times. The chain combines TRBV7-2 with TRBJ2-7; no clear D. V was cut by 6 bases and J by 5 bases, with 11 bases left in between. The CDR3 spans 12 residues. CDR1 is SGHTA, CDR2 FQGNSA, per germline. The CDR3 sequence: CASRPLGHEQYF. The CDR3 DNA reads TGTGCCAGCAGGCCTCTAGGGCACGAGCAGTACTTC.

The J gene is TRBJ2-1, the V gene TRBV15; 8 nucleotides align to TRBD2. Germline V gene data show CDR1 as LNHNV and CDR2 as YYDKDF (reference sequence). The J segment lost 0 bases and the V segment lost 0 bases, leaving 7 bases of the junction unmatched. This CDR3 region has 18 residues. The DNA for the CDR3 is TGTGCCACCAGCAGAGATCGCTCGAGCGGGAGCTCCTACAATGAGCAGTTCTTC. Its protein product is CATSRDRSSGSSYNEQFF. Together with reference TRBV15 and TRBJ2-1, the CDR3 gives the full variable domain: DAMVIQNPRYQVTQFGKPVTLSCSQTLNHNVMYWYQQKSSQAPKLLFHYYDKDFNNEADTPDNFQSRRPNTSFCFLDIRSPGLGDTAMYLCATSRDRSSGSSYNEQFFGPGTRLTVL.

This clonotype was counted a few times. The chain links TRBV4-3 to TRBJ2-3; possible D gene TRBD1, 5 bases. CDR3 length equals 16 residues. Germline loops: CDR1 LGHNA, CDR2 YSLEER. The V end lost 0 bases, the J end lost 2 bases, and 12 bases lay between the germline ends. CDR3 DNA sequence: TGCGCCAGCAGCCAAGACCCGGGTGGGGCCACAGATACGCAGTATTTT. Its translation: CASSQDPGGATDTQYF.

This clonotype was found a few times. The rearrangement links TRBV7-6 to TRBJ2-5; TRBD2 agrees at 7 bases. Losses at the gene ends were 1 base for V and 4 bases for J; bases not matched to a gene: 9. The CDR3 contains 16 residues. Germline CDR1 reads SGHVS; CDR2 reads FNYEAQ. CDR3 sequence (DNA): TGTGCCAGCAGCTTAGAACTTGGCGGGGGAGCAGAGACCCAGTACTTC. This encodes CASSLELGGGAETQYF.

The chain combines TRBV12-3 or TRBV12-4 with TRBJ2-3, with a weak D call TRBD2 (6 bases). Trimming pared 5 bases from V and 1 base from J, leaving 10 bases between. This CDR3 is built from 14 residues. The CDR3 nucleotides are TGTGCCAGCAGTACGGGAGTTGGCACAGATACGCAGTATTTT. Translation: CASSTGVGTDTQYF.

CDR3 residues: CASQGQLAKNIQYF. CDR3 nucleotides: TGTGCCAGCCAAGGACAGCTAGCCAAAAACATTCAGTACTTC. This rearrangement joins TRBV6-2 or TRBV6-3 to TRBJ2-4; D perhaps matches TRBD1 (6 bases). From germline, CDR1 is MNHEY and CDR2 SVGEGT. Trimming cost V 8 bases and J 0 bases, with 11 bases left between them. CDR3 length equals 14 residues.

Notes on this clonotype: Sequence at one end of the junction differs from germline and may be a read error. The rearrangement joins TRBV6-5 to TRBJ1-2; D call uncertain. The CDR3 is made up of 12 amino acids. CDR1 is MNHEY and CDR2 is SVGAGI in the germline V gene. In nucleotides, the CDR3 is TGTGCCAGCGGTTACACACCCTATGGCTACACCTTC. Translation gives CASGYTPYGYTF.

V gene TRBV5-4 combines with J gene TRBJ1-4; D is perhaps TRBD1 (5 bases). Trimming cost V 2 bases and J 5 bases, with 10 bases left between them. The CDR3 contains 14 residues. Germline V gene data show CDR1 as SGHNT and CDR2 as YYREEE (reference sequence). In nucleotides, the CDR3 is TGTGCCAGCAGCTTACTAGGGGAGAATGAAAAACTGTTTTTT. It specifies CASSLLGENEKLFF. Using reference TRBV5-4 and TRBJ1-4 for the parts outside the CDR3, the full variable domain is ETGVTQSPTHLIKTRGQQVTLRCSSQSGHNTVSWYQQALGQGPQFIFQYYREEENGRGNFPPRFSGLQFPNYSSELNVNALELDDSALYLCASSLLGENEKLFFGSGTQLSVL.

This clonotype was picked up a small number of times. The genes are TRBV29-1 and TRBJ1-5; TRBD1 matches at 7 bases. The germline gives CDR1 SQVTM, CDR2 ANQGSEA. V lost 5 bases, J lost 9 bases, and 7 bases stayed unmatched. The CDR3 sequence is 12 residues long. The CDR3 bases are TGCAGCGTTATAGACAGGGTTGGGCCCCAGCATTTT. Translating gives CSVIDRVGPQHF.

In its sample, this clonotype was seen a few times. The CDR3 DNA reads as TGTGCCAGCAGTTTAGACGGACCCACAGATACGCAGTATTTT. Amino acid sequence: CASSLDGPTDTQYF. The V call is TRBV12-3 or TRBV12-4, the J call TRBJ2-3; D is uncertain. The CDR3 runs 14 residues. Trimming shortened V by 1 base and J by 2 bases, and 7 bases separated the two germline ends.

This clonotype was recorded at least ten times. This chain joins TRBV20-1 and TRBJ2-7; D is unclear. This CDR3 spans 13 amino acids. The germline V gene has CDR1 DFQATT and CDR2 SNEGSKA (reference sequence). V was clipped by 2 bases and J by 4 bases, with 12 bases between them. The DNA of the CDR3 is TGCAGTGCTAGAAACTGGGAACAATACGAGCAGTACTTC. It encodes CSARNWEQYEQYF.

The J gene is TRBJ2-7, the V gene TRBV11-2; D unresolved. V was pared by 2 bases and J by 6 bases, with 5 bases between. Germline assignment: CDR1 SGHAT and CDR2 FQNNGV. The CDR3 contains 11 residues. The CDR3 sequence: CASSLYAEQYV. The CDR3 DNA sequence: TGTGCCAGCAGCTTATACGCCGAGCAGTACGTC.

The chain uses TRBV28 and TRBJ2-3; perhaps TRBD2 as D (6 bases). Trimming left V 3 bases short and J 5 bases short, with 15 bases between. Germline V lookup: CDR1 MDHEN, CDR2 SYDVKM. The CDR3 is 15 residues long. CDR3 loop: CASSFTGVGLDTQYF. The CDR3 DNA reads TGTGCCAGCAGTTTTACGGGGGTTGGGTTAGATACGCAGTATTTT.

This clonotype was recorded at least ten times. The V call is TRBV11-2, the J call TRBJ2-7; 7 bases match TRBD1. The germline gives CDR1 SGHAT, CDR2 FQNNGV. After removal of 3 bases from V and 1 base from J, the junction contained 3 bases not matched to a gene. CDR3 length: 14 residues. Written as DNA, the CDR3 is TGTGCCAGCAGCTTCGGGACAGCGTCCTACGAGCAGTACTTC. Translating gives CASSFGTASYEQYF.

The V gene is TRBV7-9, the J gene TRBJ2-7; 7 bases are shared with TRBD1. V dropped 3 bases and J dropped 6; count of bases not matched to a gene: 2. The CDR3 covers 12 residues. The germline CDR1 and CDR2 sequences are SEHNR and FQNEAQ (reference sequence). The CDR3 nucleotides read TGTGCCAGCAGCTTGACAGGGAGCGAGCAGTACGTC. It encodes CASSLTGSEQYV.

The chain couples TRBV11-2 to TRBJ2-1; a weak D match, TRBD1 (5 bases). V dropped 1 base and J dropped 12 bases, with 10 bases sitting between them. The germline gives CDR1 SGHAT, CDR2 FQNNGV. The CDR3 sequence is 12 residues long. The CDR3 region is CASSLVGPRQFF. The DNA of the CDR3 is TGTGCCAGCAGCTTAGTGGGGCCCCGGCAGTTCTTC. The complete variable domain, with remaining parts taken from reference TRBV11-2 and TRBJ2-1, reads EAGVAQSPRYKIIEKRQSVAFWCNPISGHATLYWYQQILGQGPKLLIQFQNNGVVDDSQLPKDRFSAERLKGVDSTLKIQPAKLEDSAVYLCASSLVGPRQFFGPGTRLTVL.

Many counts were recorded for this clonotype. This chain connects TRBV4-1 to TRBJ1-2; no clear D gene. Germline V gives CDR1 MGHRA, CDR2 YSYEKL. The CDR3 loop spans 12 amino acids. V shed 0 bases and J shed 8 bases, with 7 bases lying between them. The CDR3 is CASSQDLKGYTF. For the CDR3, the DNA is TGCGCCAGCAGCCAAGATCTAAAAGGCTACACCTTC.

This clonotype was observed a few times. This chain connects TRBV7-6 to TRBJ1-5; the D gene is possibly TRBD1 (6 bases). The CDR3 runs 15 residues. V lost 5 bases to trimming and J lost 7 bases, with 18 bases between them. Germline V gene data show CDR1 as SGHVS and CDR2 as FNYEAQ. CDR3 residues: CASSRDLGGGQPQHF. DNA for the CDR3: TGTGCCAGCAGCCGCGACCTGGGGGGCGGACAGCCCCAGCATTTT.

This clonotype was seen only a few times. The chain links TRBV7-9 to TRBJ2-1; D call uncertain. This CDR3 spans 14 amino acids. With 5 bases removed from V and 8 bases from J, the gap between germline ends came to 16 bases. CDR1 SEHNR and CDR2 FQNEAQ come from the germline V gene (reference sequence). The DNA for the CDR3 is TGTGCCAGCAGCCTCCCGGTTCCGGGCGATGAGCAGTTCTTC. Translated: CASSLPVPGDEQFF.

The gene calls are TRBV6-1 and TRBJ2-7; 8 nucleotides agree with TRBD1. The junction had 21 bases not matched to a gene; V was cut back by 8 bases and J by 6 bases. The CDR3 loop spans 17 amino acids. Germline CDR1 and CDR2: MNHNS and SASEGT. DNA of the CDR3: TGTGCCAGCGACCGGGACAGGAAGGGGCTGGGAGGTGGCGAGCAGTACTTC. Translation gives CASDRDRKGLGGGEQYF.

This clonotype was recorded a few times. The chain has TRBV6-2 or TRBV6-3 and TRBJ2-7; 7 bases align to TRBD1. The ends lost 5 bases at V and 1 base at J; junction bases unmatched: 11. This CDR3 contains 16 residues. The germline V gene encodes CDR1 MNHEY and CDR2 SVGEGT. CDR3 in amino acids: CASSPFGDRASYEQYF. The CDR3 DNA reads TGTGCCAGCAGTCCCTTTGGTGACAGGGCTTCCTACGAGCAGTACTTC.

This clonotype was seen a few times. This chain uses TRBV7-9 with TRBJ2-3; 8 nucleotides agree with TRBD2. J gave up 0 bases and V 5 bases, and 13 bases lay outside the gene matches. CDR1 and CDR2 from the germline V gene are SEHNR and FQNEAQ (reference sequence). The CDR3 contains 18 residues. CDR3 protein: CASSKELGGGISTDTQYF. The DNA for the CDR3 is TGTGCCAGCAGCAAAGAACTTGGCGGGGGGATTAGCACAGATACGCAGTATTTT.

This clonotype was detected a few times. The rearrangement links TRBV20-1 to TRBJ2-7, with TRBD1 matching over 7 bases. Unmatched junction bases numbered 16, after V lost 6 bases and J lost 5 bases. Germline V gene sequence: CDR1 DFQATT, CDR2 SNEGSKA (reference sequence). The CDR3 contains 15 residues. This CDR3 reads CSARQGERGTDEQYF. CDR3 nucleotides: TGCAGTGCCCGACAGGGAGAACGTGGTACGGACGAGCAGTACTTC.

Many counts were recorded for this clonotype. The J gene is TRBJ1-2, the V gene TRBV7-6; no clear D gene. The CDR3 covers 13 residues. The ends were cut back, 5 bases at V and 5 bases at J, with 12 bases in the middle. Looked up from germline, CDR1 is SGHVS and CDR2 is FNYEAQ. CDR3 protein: CASSPGGGYGYTF. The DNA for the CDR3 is TGTGCCAGCAGCCCAGGCGGAGGGTATGGCTACACCTTC. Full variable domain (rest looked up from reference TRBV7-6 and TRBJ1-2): GAGVSQSPRYKVTKRGQDVALRCDPISGHVSLYWYRQALGQGPEFLTYFNYEAQQDKSGLPNDRFSAERPEGSISTLTIQRTEQRDSAMYRCASSPGGGYGYTFGSGTRLTVV.